The 6 T cell receptor beta chains below were found in one sample sequenced in a study of regulatory T cells in long-lasting Graves disease. Specified time point: newly diagnosed GD, antithyroid drugs for less than 3 months. RNA extracted from PBMCs served as the sequencing template. Researchers made TCR beta libraries by using iRepertoire HTBI primers and running Arm-PCR on CDR3 regions. TCRdb itself ran the multiplex PCR reads through MiXCR, one entry per CDR3 protein. The table lists about 620,000 distinct CDR3 sequences, about 16% of them singletons. The sample was also reused in another study, on T cells in Graves' hyperthyroidism and ophthalmopathy.

The material sequenced was peripheral blood mononuclear cells (PBMCs), taken at new diagnosis, from a patient treated with antithyroid drugs. Receptor source: a woman aged 30 to 39 with Graves disease.

This clonotype was detected many times. The chain joins TRBV2 to TRBJ2-3, with 7 bases matching TRBD1. Germline V gene data show CDR1 as SNHLY and CDR2 as FYNNEI. This CDR3 spans 12 amino acids. V shed 6 bases, J shed 5 bases, and the junction held 2 bases outside the gene matches. In DNA form, the CDR3 reads TGTGCCAGCAGGGCAGGGGGAGATACGCAGTATTTT. It codes for CASRAGGDTQYF.

The chain couples TRBV20-1 to TRBJ1-5, with 8 bases lining up with TRBD1. This CDR3 contains 15 residues. Losses at the gene ends were 0 bases for V and 4 bases for J; bases not matched to a gene: 5. Germline V lookup: CDR1 DFQATT, CDR2 SNEGSKA (reference sequence). The CDR3 spells CSARDRDRGNQPQHF. The CDR3, as DNA: TGCAGTGCTAGAGATCGAGACAGGGGAAATCAGCCCCAGCATTTT.

This clonotype came up many times. The chain combines TRBV27 with TRBJ2-4; TRBD2 matches 7 bases. In germline, CDR1 is MNHEY, CDR2 SMNVEV (reference sequence). This CDR3 has 17 residues. V gave up 5 bases and J gave up 3 bases; unmatched junction bases: 13. CDR3 residues: CASSQAGDGTVKNIQYF. The CDR3 DNA reads as TGTGCCAGCAGTCAGGCGGGGGATGGGACTGTCAAAAACATTCAGTACTTC.

The V gene is TRBV19, the J gene TRBJ2-2, with 10 bases aligning to TRBD2. Germline V gene data show CDR1 as LNHDA and CDR2 as SQIVND (reference sequence). The CDR3 covers 17 residues. V was clipped by 5 bases and J by 5 bases; unmatched bases: 11. The CDR3 region has the DNA TGTGCCAGTAGTTTCGGTCTAGCGGGAGATCCGACCGGGGAGCTGTTTTTT. Its protein is CASSFGLAGDPTGELFF.

CDR3 in amino acids: CAWSPGGASYGNTGELFF. DNA of the CDR3: TGTGCCTGGAGTCCAGGGGGGGCTAGTTACGGGAACACCGGGGAGCTGTTTTTT. J is TRBJ2-2 and V is TRBV30, with D possibly called TRBD1 or TRBD2 (7 bases each). The germline V gene encodes CDR1 GTSNPN and CDR2 SVGIG (reference sequence). V shed 2 bases and J shed 1 base, with 20 bases lying between them. This CDR3 has 18 residues.

The rearrangement uses TRBV7-2 and TRBJ2-7; D unresolved. This CDR3 is built from 15 residues. Looked up from germline, CDR1 is SGHTA and CDR2 is FQGNSA. The ends were cut back, 3 bases at V and 1 base at J, with 13 bases in the middle. The CDR3 spells CASSFSPVSSYEQYF. CDR3 sequence (DNA): TGTGCCAGCAGCTTTTCCCCCGTTTCGTCCTACGAGCAGTACTTC.